Below, 27 T cell receptor beta chains from the same sample are listed, as sequenced in a study of T cells in Graves' hyperthyroidism and ophthalmopathy. Amplification of TCR beta CDR3 regions was performed using RNA transcripts as template. A set of HTBI primers served as the primers for a first-round RT-PCR of the TCR CDR3. MiXCR was run by TCRdb on the multiplex PCR reads, yielding one entry per CDR3 protein. Of some 490,000 distinct CDR3 sequences listed, 22% are singletons. Sequencing was done on a sample of blood. These receptor sequences come from a woman between 65 and 79 years old with Graves' ophthalmopathy.

The chain carries TRBV24-1 and TRBJ1-2, with 7 bases aligning to TRBD1. The germline V gene has CDR1 KGHDR and CDR2 SFDVKD. This CDR3 contains 14 residues. Germline trimming cut 3 bases from V and 5 bases from J; bases unmatched to any gene: 5. This CDR3 is CATSDRDRRYGYTF. CDR3 in DNA: TGTGCCACCAGTGATCGGGACAGAAGATATGGCTACACCTTC.

This clonotype occurred a few times. The chain has TRBV20-1 and TRBJ1-1; D is unclear. Trimming shortened V by 3 bases and J by 0 bases, and 11 bases separated the two germline ends. The CDR3 length is 14 residues. Germline assignment: CDR1 DFQATT and CDR2 SNEGSKA (reference sequence). CDR3 nucleotides: TGCAGTGCTAGTCCTGGAACCGTGAACACTGAAGCTTTCTTT. This translates into CSASPGTVNTEAFF.

This clonotype came up a few times. The chain has TRBV19 and TRBJ1-1, with TRBD1 as a possible D gene (6 bases). The germline CDR1 and CDR2 sequences are LNHDA and SQIVND (reference sequence). This CDR3 region has 15 residues. V was clipped by 3 bases and J by 3 bases, with 14 bases between them. The CDR3 DNA reads TGTGCCAGTAGTATTGGACCAAAGGGGGACACTGAAGCTTTCTTT. Translating it yields CASSIGPKGDTEAFF.

This clonotype was seen a few times. V gene TRBV28 combines with J gene TRBJ2-7; D is unclear. The length of the CDR3 is 14 residues. V lost 2 bases and J 3 bases, leaving 11 bases between the germline ends. CDR1 and CDR2 from the germline V gene are MDHEN and SYDVKM. CDR3 loop: CASSLTLTGYEQYF. The CDR3 DNA is TGTGCCAGCAGTTTAACCCTCACCGGCTACGAGCAGTACTTC. The complete variable domain, with remaining parts taken from reference TRBV28 and TRBJ2-7, reads DVKVTQSSRYLVKRTGEKVFLECVQDMDHENMFWYRQDPGLGLRLIYFSYDVKMKEKGDIPEGYSVSREKKERFSLILESASTNQTSMYLCASSLTLTGYEQYFGPGTRLTVT.

This chain joins TRBV28 and TRBJ1-2; D is unclear. In germline, CDR1 is MDHEN, CDR2 SYDVKM. Trimming took 6 bases from V and 6 from J, leaving 11 bases between them. The CDR3 loop spans 12 amino acids. This chain's CDR3 is CASRVPHDGYTF. The CDR3, as DNA: TGTGCCAGCAGGGTCCCCCACGATGGCTACACCTTC.

This clonotype was seen a handful of times. The CDR3 loop is CASSLVAGAHYEQYF. The CDR3 nucleotides read TGTGCCAGCAGCTTAGTAGCGGGGGCCCACTACGAGCAGTACTTC. This chain uses TRBV7-9 with TRBJ2-7, with 9 bases identical to TRBD2. CDR3 length: 15 amino acids. The J segment lost 3 bases and the V segment lost 1 base, leaving 4 bases of the junction unmatched. The germline V gene encodes CDR1 SEHNR and CDR2 FQNEAQ (reference sequence).

The sample holds a few counts of this clonotype. CDR3 DNA sequence: TGCGCCAGCAGCCAAAGGGGACAGGGGTTCGAGCAGTACTTC. As protein: CASSQRGQGFEQYF. The rearrangement links TRBV5-1 to TRBJ2-7; 10 bases match TRBD1. The length of the CDR3 is 14 residues. J lost 6 bases, V lost 4 bases, and 7 bases had no gene match. The germline V gene encodes CDR1 SGHRS and CDR2 YFSETQ.

V gene TRBV3-1 combines with J gene TRBJ1-4; D gene uncertain. Germline values: CDR1 LGHDT, CDR2 YNNKEL (reference sequence). Trimming cost V 1 base and J 5 bases, with 8 bases left between them. The CDR3 spans 14 residues. The CDR3 bases are TGTGCCAGCAGCCAAGGGTTAGGAAATGAAAAACTGTTTTTT. This gives the protein CASSQGLGNEKLFF.

At least ten counts were recorded for this clonotype. V is TRBV12-3 or TRBV12-4 and J is TRBJ2-1; D perhaps matches TRBD2 (5 bases). The ends were cut back, 4 bases at V and 1 base at J, with 11 bases in the middle. This CDR3 region has 15 residues. CDR3 amino acids: CASSSTTRSYNEQFF. CDR3 bases: TGTGCCAGCAGTTCTACTACTAGGTCCTACAATGAGCAGTTCTTC.

This chain uses TRBV20-1 with TRBJ2-1; 8 bases map to TRBD1. The CDR3 extends over 13 amino acids. Per the germline V gene, CDR1 is DFQATT and CDR2 is SNEGSKA (reference sequence). V dropped 4 bases and J dropped 5; count of bases not matched to a gene: 4. Written as DNA, the CDR3 is TGCAGTGCTACGGACAGGGTGGACAATGAGCAGTTCTTC. Translating gives CSATDRVDNEQFF.

This clonotype was seen at least ten times. The CDR3 nucleotides are TGTGCCAGCAGTTTCGCCTCTGGAAACACCATATATTTT. It specifies CASSFASGNTIYF. The V and J genes are TRBV27 and TRBJ1-3; D not resolved. Germline CDR1 is MNHEY and CDR2 is SMNVEV (reference sequence). V was cut by 3 bases and J by 0 bases, with 3 bases left in between. This CDR3 contains 13 residues.

The J gene is TRBJ1-1, the V gene TRBV20-1; 7 nucleotides align to TRBD1. This CDR3 region has 17 residues. Germline trimming cut 1 base from V and 6 bases from J; bases unmatched to any gene: 17. Germline V gene sequence: CDR1 DFQATT, CDR2 SNEGSKA (reference sequence). The CDR3 loop reads CSARGQGVSRPTSEAFF. In DNA, the CDR3 is TGCAGTGCTAGAGGGCAGGGGGTGTCCCGGCCGACTTCTGAAGCTTTCTTT.

The count of this clonotype is one. The CDR3 DNA follows: TGTGCCAGCAGCGTAGATAGTGCCGGGGAGCTGTTTTTT. Encoded protein: CASSVDSAGELFF. The chain uses TRBV9 and TRBJ2-2, with unresolved D. Germline CDR1 and CDR2: SGDLS and YYNGEE. Trimming cost V 0 bases and J 6 bases, with 6 bases left between them. CDR3 length equals 13 residues.

This clonotype showed up many times. The chain carries TRBV12-3 or TRBV12-4 and TRBJ1-2; D call uncertain. The CDR3 totals 11 residues. The V and J ends lost 10 bases and 4 bases respectively, with 10 bases between them. CDR3 sequence (DNA): TGTGCCACCGCTCGGGGCTATGGCTACACCTTC. Translating it yields CATARGYGYTF.

This clonotype was observed a handful of times. J is TRBJ2-7 and V is TRBV25-1; 10 nucleotides match TRBD1. The CDR3 sequence is 14 residues long. Germline V gene data show CDR1 as MGHDK and CDR2 as SYGVNS. Trimming removed 10 bases from V and 2 bases from J; junction bases left unmatched: 8. The CDR3 spells CATSLGTGAYEQYF. The CDR3 coding sequence is TGTGCCACCTCCCTGGGGACAGGGGCCTACGAGCAGTACTTC.

V gene TRBV4-3 combines with J gene TRBJ2-7, with D possibly being TRBD2 (5 bases). The CDR3 has 14 residues. Per germline, CDR1 LGHNA and CDR2 YSLEER. V lost 1 base and J 3 bases, leaving 10 bases between the germline ends. CDR3 in amino acids: CASSQASGNYEQYF. The CDR3, as DNA: TGCGCCAGCAGCCAAGCGAGCGGAAACTACGAGCAGTACTTC.

This clonotype has only a few counts. The rearrangement links TRBV6-1 to TRBJ2-5; TRBD1 is a possible D gene (6 bases). This CDR3 contains 15 residues. The germline V gene encodes CDR1 MNHNS and CDR2 SASEGT. Trimming took off 7 bases at V and 6 bases at J, with 21 bases between the two ends. CDR3 loop: CASKNGQTKTKTQYF. In DNA form, the CDR3 reads TGTGCCAGCAAAAACGGACAGACCAAAACCAAGACCCAGTACTTC.

A few counts support this clonotype. This chain uses TRBV5-1 with TRBJ1-1; D is ambiguous. V was clipped by 7 bases and J by 0 bases, with 10 bases between them. Germline CDR1 is SGHRS and CDR2 is YFSETQ. This CDR3 is 13 amino acids long. CDR3 amino acids: CASCRILNTEAFF. Written as DNA, the CDR3 is TGCGCCAGCTGTCGGATCTTGAACACTGAAGCTTTCTTT. The variable domain in full, with the rest retrieved from reference TRBV5-1 and TRBJ1-1, is KAGVTQTPRYLIKTRGQQVTLSCSPISGHRSVSWYQQTPGQGLQFLFEYFSETQRNKGNFPGRFSGRQFSNSRSEMNVSTLELGDSALYLCASCRILNTEAFFGQGTRLTVV.

This clonotype was seen a handful of times. The CDR3 nucleotides read TGTGCCAGCAGCTCGGAAGGGATGGGGGCTCGCGGCTATGGCTACACCTTC. Its translation is CASSSEGMGARGYGYTF. The chain recombines TRBV7-9 with TRBJ1-2, with a tentative D call TRBD1 (6 bases). CDR1 is SEHNR, CDR2 FQNEAQ, per germline (reference sequence). V dropped 4 bases and J dropped 4 bases, with 22 bases sitting between them. The CDR3 has 17 residues. The whole variable domain, remainder taken from reference TRBV7-9 and TRBJ1-2, is DTGVSQNPRHKITKRGQNVTFRCDPISEHNRLYWYRQTLGQGPEFLTYFQNEAQLEKSRLLSDRFSAERPKGSFSTLEIQRTEQGDSAMYLCASSSEGMGARGYGYTFGSGTRLTVV.

In this sample, this clonotype turned up a few times. V gene TRBV6-1 combines with J gene TRBJ2-7; D gene uncertain. CDR1 and CDR2 (germline): MNHNS, SASEGT. V was pared by 3 bases and J by 7 bases, with 10 bases between. The CDR3 contains 12 residues. CDR3 nucleotide sequence: TGTGCCAGCAGTGAGGGTCTTCGGGAGCAGTACTTC. Protein product: CASSEGLREQYF.

The DNA for the CDR3 is TGTGCCAGCAGGGCCCCAGGACAGCGGACCGAAAAACTGTTTTTT. Protein product: CASRAPGQRTEKLFF. This chain uses TRBV6-1 with TRBJ1-4; D is possibly TRBD1 (6 bases). Germline V gene sequence: CDR1 MNHNS, CDR2 SASEGT. V was pared by 6 bases and J by 8 bases, with 19 bases between. CDR3 length: 15 residues.

The chain recombines TRBV7-9 with TRBJ2-5, with D possibly being TRBD1 (6 bases). The V gene lost 1 base and the J gene lost 0 bases, with 9 bases spanning the gap. The germline V gene has CDR1 SEHNR and CDR2 FQNEAQ (reference sequence). The CDR3 sequence is 15 residues long. The DNA for the CDR3 is TGTGCCAGCAGCTTAGATCAGGGGAACCAAGAGACCCAGTACTTC. It specifies CASSLDQGNQETQYF. The whole variable domain, remainder taken from reference TRBV7-9 and TRBJ2-5, is DTGVSQNPRHKITKRGQNVTFRCDPISEHNRLYWYRQTLGQGPEFLTYFQNEAQLEKSRLLSDRFSAERPKGSFSTLEIQRTEQGDSAMYLCASSLDQGNQETQYFGPGTRLLVL.

The chain carries TRBV9 and TRBJ2-1; D is undetermined. V was pared by 0 bases and J by 7 bases, with 11 bases between. This CDR3 is 14 amino acids long. Per germline, CDR1 SGDLS and CDR2 YYNGEE. The CDR3 reads CASSVDWDGNEQFF. The CDR3 region has the DNA TGTGCCAGCAGCGTAGACTGGGATGGGAATGAGCAGTTCTTC.

This clonotype was picked up a small number of times. This rearrangement joins TRBV30 to TRBJ2-7, with unresolved D. This CDR3 region has 14 residues. V lost 1 base, J lost 3 bases, and 13 bases lay in between. From germline, CDR1 is GTSNPN and CDR2 SVGIG (reference sequence). In DNA, the CDR3 is TGTGCCTGGAGTGGGGTCTTCGGTTTCTACGAGCAGTACTTC. Its translation is CAWSGVFGFYEQYF.

The table lists this clonotype with many counts. The chain combines TRBV20-1 with TRBJ1-2; D is undetermined. The CDR3 length is 11 residues. Trimming took off 3 bases at V and 5 bases at J, with 7 bases between the two ends. Germline assignment: CDR1 DFQATT and CDR2 SNEGSKA (reference sequence). CDR3 coding DNA: TGCAGTGCTAGTGTCCCATATGGCTACACCTTC. It encodes CSASVPYGYTF.

This clonotype has just a few counts. This chain connects TRBV28 to TRBJ2-1; perhaps TRBD2 as D (7 bases). The CDR3 totals 13 residues. V dropped 6 bases and J dropped 12 bases, with 18 bases sitting between them. Germline V gene data show CDR1 as MDHEN and CDR2 as SYDVKM. The CDR3 coding sequence is TGTGCCAGCAGCAGTTCGTCAGGGGAGGGGCAGTTCTTC. This gives the protein CASSSSSGEGQFF.

This clonotype was seen a few times. The rearrangement joins TRBV6-1 to TRBJ1-1, with 8 bases that match TRBD1. The CDR3 loop spans 14 amino acids. Unmatched junction bases numbered 5, after V lost 5 bases and J lost 3 bases. In germline, CDR1 is MNHNS, CDR2 SASEGT. The CDR3 here is CASSTDRGHTEAFF. The CDR3 DNA sequence: TGTGCCAGCAGTACTGACAGGGGACACACTGAAGCTTTCTTT.